Sequencing of this TCR beta chain was carried out in a study of T cell responses to AZD1222 COVID-19 vaccine. Whole-study findings and limits: Nearly half of spike-specific TCRs reportedly target variant regions that are unmutated in the B.1.351 and B.1.1.7 variants.

As for this clone: The antigen remains unidentified.

Germline CDR1 SGDLS, CDR2 YYNGEE. The CDR3 totals 17 residues. Trimming pared 2 bases from V and 2 bases from J, leaving 19 bases between. Assay used: immunoSEQ multiplex PCR; TCRdb lists only in-frame clones, some missing. The table includes roughly 99,000 clones, nearly 90% detected once. The clonotype was recovered from an adult who received the AZD1222 COVID-19 vaccine. This specimen was peripheral blood, taken 28 days after the second AZD1222 dose. The rearrangement links TRBV9 to TRBJ1-1, with a weak D call TRBD1 (6 bases). The CDR3, as DNA: TGTGCCAGCAGCGTCGGGGGCGCGGGTGTCGAAAACACTGAAGCTTTCTTT. Translated: CASSVGGAGVENTEAFF. Drawing the rest from reference TRBV9 and TRBJ1-1, the complete variable domain is DSGVTQTPKHLITATGQRVTLRCSPRSGDLSVYWYQQSLDQGLQFLIQYYNGEERAKGNILERFSAQQFPDLHSELNLSSLELGDSALYFCASSVGGAGVENTEAFFGQGTRLTVV.